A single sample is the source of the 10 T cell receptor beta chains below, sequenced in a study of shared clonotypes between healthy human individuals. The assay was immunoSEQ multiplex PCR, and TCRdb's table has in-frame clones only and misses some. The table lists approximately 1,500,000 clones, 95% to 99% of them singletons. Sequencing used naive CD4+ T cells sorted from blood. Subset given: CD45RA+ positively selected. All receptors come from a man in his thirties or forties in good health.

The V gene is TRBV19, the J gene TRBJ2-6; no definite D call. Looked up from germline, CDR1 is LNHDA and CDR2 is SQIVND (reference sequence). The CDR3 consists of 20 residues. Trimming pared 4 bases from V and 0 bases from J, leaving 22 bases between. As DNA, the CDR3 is TGTGCCAGTAGTACACCCTTTGCGCTCACAGTAAGCTCTGGGGCCAACGTCCTGACTTTC. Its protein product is CASSTPFALTVSSGANVLTF.

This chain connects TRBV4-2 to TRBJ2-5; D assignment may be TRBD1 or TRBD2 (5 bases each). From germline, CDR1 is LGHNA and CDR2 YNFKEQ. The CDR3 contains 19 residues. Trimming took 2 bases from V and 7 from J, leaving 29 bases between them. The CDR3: CASSQRPSRVGVGPGTQYF. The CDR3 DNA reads TGTGCCAGCAGCCAACGTCCCTCCCGTGTGGGGGTGGGTCCGGGGACCCAGTACTTC.

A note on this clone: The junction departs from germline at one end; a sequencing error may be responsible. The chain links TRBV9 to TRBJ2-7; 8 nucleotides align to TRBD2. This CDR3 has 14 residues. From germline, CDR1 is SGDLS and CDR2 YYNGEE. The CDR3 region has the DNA TGTGCCAACAGCAAAACTAGCGGATCCTACGAGCAGTACTTC. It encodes CANSKTSGSYEQYF.

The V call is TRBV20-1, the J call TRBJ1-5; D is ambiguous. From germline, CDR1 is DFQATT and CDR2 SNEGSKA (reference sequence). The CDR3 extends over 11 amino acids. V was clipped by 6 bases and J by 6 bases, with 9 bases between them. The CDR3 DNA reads TGCAGTGCGTCAGGACTTCAGCCCCAGCATTTT. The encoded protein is CSASGLQPQHF.

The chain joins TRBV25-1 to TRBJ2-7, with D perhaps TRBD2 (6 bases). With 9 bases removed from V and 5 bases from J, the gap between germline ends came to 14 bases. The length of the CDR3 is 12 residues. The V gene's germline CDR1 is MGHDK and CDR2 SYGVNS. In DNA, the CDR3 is TGTGCCAGTCGACTAGATGTTCACGAGCAGTACTTC. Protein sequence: CASRLDVHEQYF.

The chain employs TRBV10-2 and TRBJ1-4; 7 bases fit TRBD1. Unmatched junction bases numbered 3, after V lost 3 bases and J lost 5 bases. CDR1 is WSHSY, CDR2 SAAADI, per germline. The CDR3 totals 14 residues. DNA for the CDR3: TGCGCCAGCAGTGAAGGGACAGTGAATGAAAAACTGTTTTTT. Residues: CASSEGTVNEKLFF.

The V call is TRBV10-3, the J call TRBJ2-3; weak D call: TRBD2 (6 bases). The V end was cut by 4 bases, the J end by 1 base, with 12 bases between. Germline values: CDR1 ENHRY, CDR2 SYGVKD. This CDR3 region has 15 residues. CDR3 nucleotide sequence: TGTGCCATCAGTGTCGGAAAGCGGGGCACAGATACGCAGTATTTT. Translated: CAISVGKRGTDTQYF.

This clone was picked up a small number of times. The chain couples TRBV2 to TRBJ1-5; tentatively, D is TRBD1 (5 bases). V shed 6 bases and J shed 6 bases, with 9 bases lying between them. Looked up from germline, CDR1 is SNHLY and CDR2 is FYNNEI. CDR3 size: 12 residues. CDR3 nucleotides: TGTGCCAGCAGGCTCGGGGGTCAGCCCCAGCATTTT. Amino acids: CASRLGGQPQHF.

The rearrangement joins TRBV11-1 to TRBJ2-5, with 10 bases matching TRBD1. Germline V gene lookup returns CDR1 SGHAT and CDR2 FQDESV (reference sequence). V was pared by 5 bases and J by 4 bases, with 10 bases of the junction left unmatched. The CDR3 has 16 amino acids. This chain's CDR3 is CASSPGDRGVTETQYF. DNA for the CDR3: TGTGCCAGCAGCCCAGGGGACAGGGGAGTCACAGAGACCCAGTACTTC.

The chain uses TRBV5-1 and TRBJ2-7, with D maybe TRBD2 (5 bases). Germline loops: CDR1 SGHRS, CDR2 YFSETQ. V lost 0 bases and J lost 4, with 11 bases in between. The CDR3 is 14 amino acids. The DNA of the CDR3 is TGCGCCAGCAGCTTGGCAGGCCCGGGGTACGAGCAGTACTTC. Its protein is CASSLAGPGYEQYF.